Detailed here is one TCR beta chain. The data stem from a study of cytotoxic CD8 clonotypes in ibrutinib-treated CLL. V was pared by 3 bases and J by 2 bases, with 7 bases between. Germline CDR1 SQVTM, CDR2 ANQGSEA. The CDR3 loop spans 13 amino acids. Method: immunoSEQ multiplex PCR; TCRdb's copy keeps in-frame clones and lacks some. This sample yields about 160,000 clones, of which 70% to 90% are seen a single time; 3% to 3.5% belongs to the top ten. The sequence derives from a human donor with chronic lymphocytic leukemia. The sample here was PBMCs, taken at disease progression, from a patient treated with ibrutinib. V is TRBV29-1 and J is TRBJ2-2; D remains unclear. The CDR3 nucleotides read TGCAGCGTTGACGGCAGAAACACCGGGGAGCTGTTTTTT. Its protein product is CSVDGRNTGELFF.